This T cell receptor beta chain was obtained from a study of OX40 agonist ivuxolimab in advanced cancers. Study background: At 0.01 to 10 mg/kg, ivuxolimab was administered intravenously to patients every 2 weeks.

This clone was seen once. No antigen is known for it. The assay was immunoSEQ multiplex PCR, and TCRdb's table has in-frame clones only and misses some. The sample lists roughly 100,000 clones, 85% to 95% occurring once. Study results and limitations: The CD4+ and CD8+ T cells in the blood had expanded clonally by week 6 at 0.1 to 3.0 mg/kg. Mean expanded clone counts were higher in CD8+ than CD4+ T cells.

The trim removed 3 bases at V and 4 bases at J, leaving 5 bases unmatched. The CDR3 covers 15 residues. CDR1 is LNHDA and CDR2 is SQIVND in the germline V gene (reference sequence). The origin of this receptor is an adult with an advanced solid tumor such as melanoma, head and neck, liver or kidney cancer. The material was CD4+ or CD8+ T cells sorted from blood, obtained in a trial of the OX40 agonist ivuxolimab. This chain links TRBV19 with TRBJ1-4; 7 bases align to TRBD1. The CDR3 sequence is CASSMRGLYNEKLFF. The CDR3 DNA follows: TGTGCCAGTAGTATGAGGGGGCTATATAATGAAAAACTGTTTTTT.